This is a list of T cell receptor beta chains from one sample in a study of cytomegalovirus exposure and HLA in healthy donors. Produced via immunoSEQ multiplex PCR; TCRdb's table is partial and in-frame only. Of roughly 220,000 clones in the sample, almost 70% are singletons; the top ten hold less than 3%. What was sequenced was PBMCs. Receptors originate from a man between 35 and 55 years old in good health and CMV-seropositive. Each CDR3 is given with its conserved first and last residue. A D gene is named only where the DNA matches it firmly. The size of a clone is reported for some rows only, either as once, few or many, or as a class for expanded clones.

J | size | D | V | DNA | CDR3
TRBJ1-4 | few | . | TRBV6-1 | TGTGCCAGCAGTGTAACACGCACTAATGAAAAACTGTTTTTT | CASSVTRTNEKLFF
TRBJ1-5 | few | . | TRBV2 | TGTGCCAGCAGCCCCACACAAAGCAATCAGCCCCAGCATTTT | CASSPTQSNQPQHF
TRBJ2-1 | . | . | TRBV5-4 | TGTGCCAGCAGCTTCCGGGGAACGAATGAGCAGTTCTTC | CASSFRGTNEQFF
TRBJ1-1 | . | . | TRBV5-4 | TGTGCCAGCAGCTTTCCCGGGGTGGGAACTGAAGCTTTCTTT | CASSFPGVGTEAFF
TRBJ2-7 | . | . | TRBV27 | TGTGCCAGCAGTCCGTTTGGAGGCGGCTACGAGCAGTACTTC | CASSPFGGGYEQYF
TRBJ1-5 | . | . | TRBV6-1 | TGTGCCAGCAGTGAAGGGATCGGCAGGTACAATCAGCCCCAGCATTTT | CASSEGIGRYNQPQHF
TRBJ1-2 | few | TRBD1 | TRBV11-2 | TGTGCCAGCAGCTCCGGACAGGGGGCGATTGGCTACACCTTC | CASSSGQGAIGYTF
TRBJ2-5 | . | . | TRBV28 | TGTGCCAGCAGTTTGGGAGGCGGAGAGACCCAGTACTTC | CASSLGGGETQYF
TRBJ2-7 | . | TRBD2 | TRBV27 | TGTGCCAGCAGTGCCCGGACTAGCGGGGAGCAGTACTTC | CASSARTSGEQYF
TRBJ2-4 | few | TRBD2 | TRBV2 | TGTGCCAGCAGGCAGACTAGCGGGGGAAACATTCAGTACTTC | CASRQTSGGNIQYF
TRBJ2-2 | . | . | TRBV27 | TGTGCCAGCAGTTTACCCGTGAGAGGAGGGGAGCTGTTTTTT | CASSLPVRGGELFF
TRBJ2-2 | . | TRBD1 | TRBV11-2 | TGTGCCAGCAGAACCACCGGGACAGGGGCCGGGACCGGGGAGCTGTTTTTT | CASRTTGTGAGTGELFF
TRBJ1-6 | . | TRBD1 | TRBV10-2 | TGCGCCAGCGGACCTCAGGGGGCGAGGGATTCACCCCTCCACTTT | CASGPQGARDSPLHF
TRBJ1-2 | . | . | TRBV15 | TGTGCCACCAGCAGAGGGGACTATGGGGCATATGGCTACACCTTC | CATSRGDYGAYGYTF
TRBJ2-1 | few | . | TRBV2 | TGTGCCAGCAGGGAGAGGGTTATTTCGACTAATGAGCAGTTCTTC | CASRERVISTNEQFF